This is a list of T cell receptor beta chains from one sample in a study of cytomegalovirus exposure and HLA in healthy donors. The data were produced by immunoSEQ multiplex PCR, yet TCRdb's version contains in-frame clones alone and is incomplete. In the table there are some 190,000 clones, about three quarters of which are singletons. The specimen sequenced was PBMCs. These TCRs come from a man in his late teens or twenties in good health and CMV-seronegative. CDR3s include the opening cysteine and the closing phenylalanine or tryptophan. Each record gives: clone size, J gene, CDR3 length, D gene, V gene, CDR3 protein, CDR3 DNA. A D gene is named only where the DNA matches it firmly. Part of the rows lack a size; the others show once, few, many or a class for expanded clones.

size: NA
J: TRBJ2-1
length: 15
D: NA
V: TRBV15
CDR3: CATSRDPGGDNEQFF
DNA: TGTGCCACCAGCAGAGACCCCGGAGGAGACAATGAGCAGTTCTTC

size: once
J: TRBJ2-1
length: 15
D: NA
V: TRBV2
CDR3: CASSDISGSYNEQFF
DNA: TGTGCCAGCAGTGATATAAGCGGATCCTACAATGAGCAGTTCTTC

size: NA
J: TRBJ2-7
length: 14
D: NA
V: TRBV29-1
CDR3: CSVDAGSVYYEQYF
DNA: TGCAGCGTTGATGCGGGTAGCGTGTACTACGAGCAGTACTTC

size: NA
J: TRBJ2-7
length: 15
D: NA
V: TRBV2
CDR3: CASSVTRDSSYEQYF
DNA: TGTGCCAGCAGTGTCACCCGCGACAGCTCCTACGAGCAGTACTTC

size: NA
J: TRBJ1-5
length: 14
D: NA
V: TRBV6-1
CDR3: CASEMTASNQPQHF
DNA: TGTGCCAGCGAGATGACAGCTTCCAATCAGCCCCAGCATTTT

size: NA
J: TRBJ2-3
length: 14
D: TRBD2
V: TRBV29-1
CDR3: CSSGLAGSTDTQYF
DNA: TGCAGCTCGGGACTAGCGGGGAGCACAGATACGCAGTATTTT

size: NA
J: TRBJ2-7
length: 14
D: NA
V: TRBV19
CDR3: CASSIGSVSYEQYF
DNA: TGTGCCAGTAGTATAGGGTCAGTTTCCTACGAGCAGTACTTC

size: once
J: TRBJ2-3
length: 14
D: TRBD2
V: TRBV29-1
CDR3: CSALAGVSTDTQYF
DNA: TGCAGCGCCCTAGCGGGAGTTAGCACAGATACGCAGTATTTT

size: NA
J: TRBJ2-1
length: 14
D: NA
V: TRBV28
CDR3: CASSLRQSYNEQFF
DNA: TGTGCCAGCAGTTTGCGACAAAGCTACAATGAGCAGTTCTTC

size: NA
J: TRBJ1-2
length: 10
D: NA
V: TRBV28
CDR3: CASSGLSYTF
DNA: TGTGCCAGCAGTGGCTTAAGCTACACCTTC

size: few
J: TRBJ1-6
length: 13
D: NA
V: TRBV25-1
CDR3: CASRRGDNSPLHF
DNA: TGTGCCAGCAGGCGGGGGGATAATTCACCCCTCCACTTT

size: NA
J: TRBJ2-7
length: 13
D: NA
V: TRBV27
CDR3: CASSAYSGYEQYF
DNA: TGTGCCAGCAGTGCCTACTCCGGCTACGAGCAGTACTTC

size: NA
J: TRBJ2-5
length: 17
D: NA
V: TRBV7-8
CDR3: CASSTPFDWKNQETQYF
DNA: TGTGCCAGCAGCACCCCATTCGACTGGAAAAACCAAGAGACCCAGTACTTC

size: few
J: TRBJ2-6
length: 15
D: NA
V: TRBV2
CDR3: CASSVLNSGANVLTF
DNA: TGTGCCAGCAGTGTACTTAACTCTGGGGCCAACGTCCTGACTTTC

size: NA
J: TRBJ1-1
length: 14
D: NA
V: TRBV11-2
CDR3: CASSFSGGRTEAFF
DNA: TGTGCCAGCAGCTTCTCCGGGGGGAGGACTGAAGCTTTCTTT

size: NA
J: TRBJ1-2
length: 12
D: TRBD1
V: TRBV7-9
CDR3: CSSSTWTGGYTF
DNA: TGTTCCAGCAGCACCTGGACAGGGGGCTACACCTTC

size: NA
J: TRBJ2-3
length: 13
D: NA
V: TRBV2
CDR3: CASSRRVGDTQYF
DNA: TGTGCCAGCAGTCGCAGGGTCGGCGATACGCAGTATTTT

size: NA
J: TRBJ2-3
length: 13
D: TRBD1
V: TRBV4-2
CDR3: CASRGGDRVAQYF
DNA: TGTGCCAGCAGAGGGGGGGACAGGGTTGCGCAGTATTTT

size: NA
J: TRBJ1-4
length: 15
D: NA
V: TRBV7-6
CDR3: CASSSGDSFNEKLFF
DNA: TGTGCCAGCAGCAGTGGCGACAGCTTTAATGAAAAACTGTTTTTT

size: NA
J: TRBJ1-1
length: 15
D: NA
V: TRBV4-2
CDR3: CASSQERLMNTEAFF
DNA: TGTGCCAGCAGCCAAGAACGCCTAATGAACACTGAAGCTTTCTTT

size: NA
J: TRBJ2-3
length: 13
D: NA
V: TRBV28
CDR3: CASTVTGRGTQYF
DNA: TGTGCCAGCACCGTAACCGGGCGGGGTACGCAGTATTTT

size: few
J: TRBJ1-1
length: 20
D: TRBD1
V: TRBV5-8
CDR3: CASSGQGATLLARLGTEAFF
DNA: TGTGCCAGCAGTGGACAGGGGGCGACTTTGCTGGCGAGACTTGGCACTGAAGCTTTCTTT

size: NA
J: TRBJ2-5
length: 10
D: NA
V: TRBV20-1
CDR3: CSASGETQYF
DNA: TGCAGTGCTAGCGGAGAGACCCAGTACTTC

size: NA
J: TRBJ2-1
length: 11
D: NA
V: TRBV28
CDR3: CASQNGERRFF
DNA: TGTGCCAGCCAGAACGGCGAGAGGCGGTTCTTC

size: once
J: TRBJ2-7
length: 14
D: TRBD2
V: TRBV6-5
CDR3: CASSSIAGVYEQYF
DNA: TGTGCCAGCAGTTCGATAGCGGGAGTCTACGAGCAGTACTTC

size: NA
J: TRBJ1-1
length: 13
D: NA
V: TRBV6-1
CDR3: CASSEAVIGEAFF
DNA: TGTGCCAGCAGTGAAGCGGTCATCGGGGAGGCTTTCTTT

size: NA
J: TRBJ1-1
length: 15
D: TRBD1
V: TRBV13
CDR3: CASTPDRVGNTEAFF
DNA: TGTGCCAGCACCCCGGACAGGGTTGGGAACACTGAAGCTTTCTTT

size: NA
J: TRBJ2-7
length: 12
D: NA
V: TRBV6-5
CDR3: CASRRQSYEQYF
DNA: TGTGCCAGCAGAAGACAGTCCTACGAGCAGTACTTC

size: NA
J: TRBJ2-1
length: 14
D: TRBD2
V: TRBV2
CDR3: CASSYGTSGGEQFF
DNA: TGTGCCAGCAGTTACGGGACTAGCGGGGGTGAGCAGTTCTTC

size: NA
J: TRBJ1-1
length: 13
D: NA
V: TRBV30
CDR3: CAWTLTGVGSAFF
DNA: TGTGCCTGGACCCTGACAGGAGTCGGCTCGGCTTTCTTT

size: NA
J: TRBJ2-3
length: 11
D: NA
V: TRBV14
CDR3: CASRSSHTQYF
DNA: TGTGCCAGCAGAAGCTCTCATACGCAGTATTTT

size: NA
J: TRBJ1-4
length: 12
D: NA
V: TRBV19
CDR3: CASRGGSEKLFF
DNA: TGTGCCAGTAGAGGGGGAAGCGAAAAACTGTTTTTT

size: NA
J: TRBJ1-6
length: 13
D: NA
V: TRBV7-3
CDR3: CASSSGLESPLHF
DNA: TGTGCCAGCAGCTCAGGGTTGGAATCACCCCTCCACTTT